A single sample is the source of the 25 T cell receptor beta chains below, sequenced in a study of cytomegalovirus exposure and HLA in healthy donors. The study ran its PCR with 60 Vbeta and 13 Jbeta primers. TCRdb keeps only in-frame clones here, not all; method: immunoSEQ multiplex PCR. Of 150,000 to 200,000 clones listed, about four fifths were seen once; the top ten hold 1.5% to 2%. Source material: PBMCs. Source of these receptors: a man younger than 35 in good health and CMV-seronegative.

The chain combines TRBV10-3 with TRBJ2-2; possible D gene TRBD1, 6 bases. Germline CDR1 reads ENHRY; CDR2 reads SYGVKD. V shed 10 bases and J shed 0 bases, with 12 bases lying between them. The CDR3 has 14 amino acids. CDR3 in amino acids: CATSGHSNTGELFF. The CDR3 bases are TGTGCCACCTCGGGACATTCGAACACCGGGGAGCTGTTTTTT.

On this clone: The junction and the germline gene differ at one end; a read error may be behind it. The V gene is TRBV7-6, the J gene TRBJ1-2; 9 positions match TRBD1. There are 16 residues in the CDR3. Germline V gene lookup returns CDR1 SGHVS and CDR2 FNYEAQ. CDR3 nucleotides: TGTGCCAGCAGCTTATTTGGGGGACAGGGAAACTATGGCTACGCCTTC. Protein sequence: CASSLFGGQGNYGYAF.

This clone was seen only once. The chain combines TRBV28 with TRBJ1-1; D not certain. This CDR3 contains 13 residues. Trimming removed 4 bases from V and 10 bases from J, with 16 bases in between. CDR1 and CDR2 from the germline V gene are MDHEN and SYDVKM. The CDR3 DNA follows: TGTGCCAGCAGTTCACCCCGCCTCGGCGGAGCTTTCTTT. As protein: CASSSPRLGGAFF.

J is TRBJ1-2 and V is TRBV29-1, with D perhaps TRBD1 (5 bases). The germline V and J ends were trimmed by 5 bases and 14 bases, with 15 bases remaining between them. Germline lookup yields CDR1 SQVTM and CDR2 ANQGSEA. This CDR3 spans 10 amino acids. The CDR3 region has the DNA TGCAGCGTTAAGACGACAGTCCGTACCTTC. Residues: CSVKTTVRTF. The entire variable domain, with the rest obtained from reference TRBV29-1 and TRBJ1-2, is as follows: SAVISQKPSRDICQRGTSLTIQCQVDSQVTMMFWYRQQPGQSLTLIATANQGSEATYESGFVIDKFPISRPNLTFSTLTVSNMSPEDSSIYLCSVKTTVRTFGSGTRLTVV.

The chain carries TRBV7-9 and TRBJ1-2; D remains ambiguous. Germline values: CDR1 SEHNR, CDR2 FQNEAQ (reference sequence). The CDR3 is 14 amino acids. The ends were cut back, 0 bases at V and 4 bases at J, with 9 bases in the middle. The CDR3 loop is CASSLAHEFYGYTF. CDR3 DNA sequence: TGTGCCAGCAGCTTAGCTCATGAGTTCTATGGCTACACCTTC.

Here the CDR3 reads CASSLSPTGGHEQYF. The DNA of the CDR3 is TGTGCCAGCAGTTTATCCCCGACAGGGGGACACGAGCAGTACTTC. The rearrangement links TRBV27 to TRBJ2-5; 9 nucleotides align to TRBD1. The DNA matches TRBJ2-7 better at its end, which makes the J call doubtful. This CDR3 contains 15 residues. The germline V gene has CDR1 MNHEY and CDR2 SMNVEV (reference sequence).

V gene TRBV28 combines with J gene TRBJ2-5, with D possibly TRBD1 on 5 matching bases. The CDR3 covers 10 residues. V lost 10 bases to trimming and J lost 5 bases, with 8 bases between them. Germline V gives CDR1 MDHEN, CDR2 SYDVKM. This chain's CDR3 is CAIKGETQYF. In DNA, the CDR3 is TGTGCCATCAAGGGGGAGACCCAGTACTTC.

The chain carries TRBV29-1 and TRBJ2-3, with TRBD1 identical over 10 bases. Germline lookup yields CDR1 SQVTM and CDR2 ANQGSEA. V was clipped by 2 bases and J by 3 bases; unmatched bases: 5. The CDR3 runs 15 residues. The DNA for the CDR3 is TGCAGCGTTGAACGAGGGACAGGGGTTACAGATACGCAGTATTTT. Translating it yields CSVERGTGVTDTQYF.

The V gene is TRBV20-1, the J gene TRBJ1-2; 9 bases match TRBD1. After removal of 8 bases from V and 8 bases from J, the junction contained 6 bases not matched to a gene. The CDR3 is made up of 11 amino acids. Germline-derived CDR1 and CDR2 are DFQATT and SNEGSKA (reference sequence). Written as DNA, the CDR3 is TGCAGTTCCACAGGGGGCAGGGGCTACACCTTC. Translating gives CSSTGGRGYTF.

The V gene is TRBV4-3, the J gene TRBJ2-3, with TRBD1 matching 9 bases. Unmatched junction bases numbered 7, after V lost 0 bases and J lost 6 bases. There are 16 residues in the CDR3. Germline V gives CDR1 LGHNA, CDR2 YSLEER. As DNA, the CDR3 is TGCGCCAGCAGCCAAGATCCCGACAGGGGGAGGGATACGCAGTATTTT. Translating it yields CASSQDPDRGRDTQYF.

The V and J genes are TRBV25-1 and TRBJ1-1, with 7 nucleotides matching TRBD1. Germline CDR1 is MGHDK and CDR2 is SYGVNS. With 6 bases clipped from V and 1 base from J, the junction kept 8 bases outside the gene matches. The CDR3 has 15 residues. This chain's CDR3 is CASSDPRQGNTEAFF. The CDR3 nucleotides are TGTGCCAGCAGCGACCCCAGACAGGGGAACACTGAAGCTTTCTTT. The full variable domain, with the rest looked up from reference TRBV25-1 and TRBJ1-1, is EADIYQTPRYLVIGTGKKITLECSQTMGHDKMYWYQQDPGMELHLIHYSYGVNSTEKGDLSSESTVSRIRTEHFPLTLESARPSHTSQYLCASSDPRQGNTEAFFGQGTRLTVV.

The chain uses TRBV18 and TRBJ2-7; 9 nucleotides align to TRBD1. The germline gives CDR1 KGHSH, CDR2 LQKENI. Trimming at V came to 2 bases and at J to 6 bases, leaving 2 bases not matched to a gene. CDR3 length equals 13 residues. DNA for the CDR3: TGTGCCAGCTCACCAGGGACAGGGCGCGAGCAGTACTTC. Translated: CASSPGTGREQYF.

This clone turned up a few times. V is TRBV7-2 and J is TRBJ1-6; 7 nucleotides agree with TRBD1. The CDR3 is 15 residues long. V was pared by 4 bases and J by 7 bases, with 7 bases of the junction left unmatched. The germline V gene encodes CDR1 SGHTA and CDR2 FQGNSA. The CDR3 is CASSSPGTANSPLHF. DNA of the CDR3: TGTGCCAGCAGCTCCCCGGGGACAGCCAATTCACCCCTCCACTTT.

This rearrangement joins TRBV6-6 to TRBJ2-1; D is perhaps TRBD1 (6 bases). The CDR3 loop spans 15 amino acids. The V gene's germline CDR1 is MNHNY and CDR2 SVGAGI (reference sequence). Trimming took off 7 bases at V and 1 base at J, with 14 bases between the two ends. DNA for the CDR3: TGTGCCAGCAAGGGGGACGATAATTCCTACAATGAGCAGTTCTTC. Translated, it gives CASKGDDNSYNEQFF.

The CDR3 DNA reads as TGTGCCAGCTCACCACCGGCGGGGGCGAACACTGAAGCTTTCTTT. It translates to CASSPPAGANTEAFF. The gene calls are TRBV18 and TRBJ1-1, with D possibly being TRBD1 (6 bases). In germline, CDR1 is KGHSH, CDR2 LQKENI. The CDR3 totals 15 residues. Trimming shortened V by 0 bases and J by 1 base, and 9 bases separated the two germline ends.

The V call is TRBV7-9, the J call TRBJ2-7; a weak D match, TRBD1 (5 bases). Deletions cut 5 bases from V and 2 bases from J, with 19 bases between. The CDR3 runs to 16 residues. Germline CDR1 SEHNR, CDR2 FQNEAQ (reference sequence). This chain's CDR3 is CASSTQGEGYAYEQYF. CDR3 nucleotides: TGTGCCAGCAGCACCCAGGGTGAAGGGTATGCCTACGAGCAGTACTTC.

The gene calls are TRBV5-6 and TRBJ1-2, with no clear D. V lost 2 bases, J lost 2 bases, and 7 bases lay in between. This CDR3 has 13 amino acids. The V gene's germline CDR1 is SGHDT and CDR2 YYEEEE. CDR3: CASSLDGNYGYTF. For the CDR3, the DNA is TGTGCCAGCAGCTTAGACGGGAACTATGGCTACACCTTC.

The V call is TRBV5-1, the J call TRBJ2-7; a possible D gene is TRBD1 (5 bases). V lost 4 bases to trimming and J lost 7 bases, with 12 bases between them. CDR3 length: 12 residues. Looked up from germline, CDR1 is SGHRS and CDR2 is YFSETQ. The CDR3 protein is CASSPGPLEQYF. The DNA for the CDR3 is TGCGCCAGCAGCCCAGGGCCACTAGAGCAGTACTTC.

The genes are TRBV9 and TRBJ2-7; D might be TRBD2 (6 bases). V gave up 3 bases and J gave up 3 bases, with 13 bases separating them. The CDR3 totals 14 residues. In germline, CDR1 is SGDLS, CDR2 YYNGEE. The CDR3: CASSAGTLYYEQYF. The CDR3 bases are TGTGCCAGCAGCGCCGGGACTCTATACTACGAGCAGTACTTC.

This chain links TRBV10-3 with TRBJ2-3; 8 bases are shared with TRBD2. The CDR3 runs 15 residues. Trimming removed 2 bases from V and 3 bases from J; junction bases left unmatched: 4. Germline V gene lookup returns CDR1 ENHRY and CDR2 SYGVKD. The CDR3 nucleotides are TGTGCCATCAGTGAGCGGGAGGGCCAGACAGATACGCAGTATTTT. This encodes CAISEREGQTDTQYF.

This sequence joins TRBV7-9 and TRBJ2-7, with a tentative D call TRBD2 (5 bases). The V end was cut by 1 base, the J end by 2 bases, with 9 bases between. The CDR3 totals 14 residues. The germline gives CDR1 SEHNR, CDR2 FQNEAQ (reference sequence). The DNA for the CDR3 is TGTGCCAGCAGCTTAGGACTAAAAACCTACGAGCAGTACTTC. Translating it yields CASSLGLKTYEQYF.

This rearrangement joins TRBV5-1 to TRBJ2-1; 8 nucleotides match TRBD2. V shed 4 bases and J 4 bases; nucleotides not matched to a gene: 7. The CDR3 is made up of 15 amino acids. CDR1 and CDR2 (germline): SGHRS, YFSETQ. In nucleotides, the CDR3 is TGCGCCAGCAGCCGGGAGGGTAGCGGGTACAATGAGCAGTTCTTC. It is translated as CASSREGSGYNEQFF.

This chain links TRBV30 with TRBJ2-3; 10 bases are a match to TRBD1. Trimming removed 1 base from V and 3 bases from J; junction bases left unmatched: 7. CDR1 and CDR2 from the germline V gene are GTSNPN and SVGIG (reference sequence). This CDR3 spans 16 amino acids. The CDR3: CAWSGRDRGTTDTQYF. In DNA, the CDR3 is TGTGCCTGGAGTGGCCGGGACAGGGGTACGACAGATACGCAGTATTTT.

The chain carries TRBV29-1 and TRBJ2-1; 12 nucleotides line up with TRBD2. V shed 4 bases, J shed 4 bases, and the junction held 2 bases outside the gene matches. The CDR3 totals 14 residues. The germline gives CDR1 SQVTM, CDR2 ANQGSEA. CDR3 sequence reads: CSVVTSGSYNEQFF. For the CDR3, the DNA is TGCAGCGTTGTGACTAGCGGGAGTTACAATGAGCAGTTCTTC.

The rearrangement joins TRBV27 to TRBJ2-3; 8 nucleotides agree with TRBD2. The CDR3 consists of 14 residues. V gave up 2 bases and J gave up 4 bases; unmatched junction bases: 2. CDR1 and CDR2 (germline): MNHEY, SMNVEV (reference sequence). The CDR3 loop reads CASSLGLAPDTQYF. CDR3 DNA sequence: TGTGCCAGCAGTTTAGGACTAGCCCCAGATACGCAGTATTTT.